Presented here are 17 T cell receptor beta chains from one specimen sequenced in a study of memory CD4+ T cells and cytomegalovirus serostatus. The data were produced by immunoSEQ multiplex PCR, yet TCRdb's version contains in-frame clones alone and is incomplete. The table shows approximately 53,000 clones, with 70% to 85% occurring only once. The sort gate was single viable CD3+CD4+CD8-CD45RO+ cells for memory CD4+ T cells. Sequenced sample: memory CD4+ T cells from blood. These receptors originate from an adult in good health and CMV-seronegative.

The chain links TRBV7-9 to TRBJ1-1; D is uncertain. CDR1 is SEHNR, CDR2 FQNEAQ, per germline (reference sequence). V was clipped by 0 bases and J by 8 bases, with 7 bases between them. The length of the CDR3 is 12 residues. The CDR3 region is CASSLAIREAFF. The CDR3 DNA reads as TGTGCCAGCAGCTTAGCGATTCGGGAAGCTTTCTTT.

The rearrangement joins TRBV29-1 to TRBJ1-2; 9 positions match TRBD1. CDR3 length equals 12 residues. V lost 6 bases and J lost 4; bases outside the gene matches: 3. Germline V gives CDR1 SQVTM, CDR2 ANQGSEA. CDR3 loop: CSVEGQGYGYTF. CDR3 DNA: TGCAGCGTGGAGGGACAGGGCTATGGCTACACCTTC.

The chain couples TRBV18 to TRBJ2-5, with a possible D match to TRBD1 (5 bases). Germline loops: CDR1 KGHSH, CDR2 LQKENI. This CDR3 is 13 amino acids long. The V end lost 6 bases, the J end lost 2 bases, and 10 bases lay between the germline ends. The CDR3 spells CASSPDRQETQYF. The DNA for the CDR3 is TGTGCCAGCTCCCCAGACAGACAAGAGACCCAGTACTTC.

The chain has TRBV18 and TRBJ2-3; tentatively, D is TRBD2 (6 bases). The CDR3 runs 13 residues. Germline V gene lookup returns CDR1 KGHSH and CDR2 LQKENI. Trimming left V 7 bases short and J 4 bases short, with 12 bases between. DNA of the CDR3: TGTGCCAGCTGGAATAGCGGATCAGATACGCAGTATTTT. This codes for CASWNSGSDTQYF.

The chain links TRBV6-5 to TRBJ1-1; D is ambiguous. The CDR3 consists of 13 residues. V was shortened by 2 bases and J by 1 base, with 5 bases between the two germline ends. CDR1 and CDR2 from the germline V gene are MNHEY and SVGAGI. The CDR3 loop reads CASSYKGNTEAFF. CDR3 coding DNA: TGTGCCAGCAGTTACAAGGGGAACACTGAAGCTTTCTTT.

This clone was recorded a few times. The chain has TRBV19 and TRBJ1-2; D remains ambiguous. The germline CDR1 and CDR2 sequences are LNHDA and SQIVND (reference sequence). V was pared by 4 bases and J by 3 bases, with 9 bases between. This CDR3 has 13 amino acids. Written as DNA, the CDR3 is TGTGCCAGTAGTAAGCTGGGTGACTATGGCTACACCTTC. Protein: CASSKLGDYGYTF.

The chain combines TRBV6-5 with TRBJ1-1; 11 bases line up with TRBD1. This CDR3 spans 16 amino acids. The ends lost 4 bases at V and 7 bases at J; junction bases unmatched: 11. CDR1 is MNHEY, CDR2 SVGAGI, per germline. Here the CDR3 reads CASSFGTGGKQNEAFF. In nucleotides, the CDR3 is TGTGCCAGCAGTTTCGGGACAGGGGGAAAACAGAATGAAGCTTTCTTT.

V usage is TRBV15 and J usage is TRBJ1-2; TRBD1 might be the D (5 bases). The length of the CDR3 is 15 residues. V was pared by 0 bases and J by 8 bases, with 16 bases between. Germline V gene sequence: CDR1 LNHNV, CDR2 YYDKDF (reference sequence). This chain's CDR3 is CATSRDRGGLGGYTF. The CDR3 DNA is TGTGCCACCAGCAGAGATCGTGGGGGTCTGGGCGGCTACACCTTC.

This clone came up a few times. CDR3 nucleotides: TGTGCCAGCTCAGGACAGGGGGCTTATCAGCCCCAGCATTTT. Its translation is CASSGQGAYQPQHF. The rearrangement links TRBV18 to TRBJ1-5; 11 bases are shared with TRBD1. Trimming at V came to 5 bases and at J to 5 bases, leaving 2 bases not matched to a gene. Per the germline V gene, CDR1 is KGHSH and CDR2 is LQKENI. The CDR3 is 14 amino acids.

The chain recombines TRBV19 with TRBJ2-1; 9 bases fit TRBD1. The CDR3 sequence is 15 residues long. Germline values: CDR1 LNHDA, CDR2 SQIVND (reference sequence). With 6 bases clipped from V and 4 bases from J, the junction kept 7 bases outside the gene matches. In DNA form, the CDR3 reads TGTGCCAGTAGGATCGGACAGGGGAGGTACAATGAGCAGTTCTTC. Encoded protein: CASRIGQGRYNEQFF.

This clone was observed a handful of times. V and J are TRBV29-1 and TRBJ2-3, with D maybe TRBD1 (5 bases). The CDR3 is 14 residues long. Germline CDR1 is SQVTM and CDR2 is ANQGSEA. V gave up 7 bases and J gave up 0 bases, with 14 bases separating them. The CDR3 here is CSARQRLSTDTQYF. The CDR3, as DNA: TGCAGCGCCCGACAGCGTCTTAGCACAGATACGCAGTATTTT.

This clone was seen just once. The rearrangement links TRBV9 to TRBJ2-1; 8 bases agree with TRBD1. Per germline, CDR1 SGDLS and CDR2 YYNGEE. The V and J ends lost 1 base and 9 bases, in that order; junction bases with no gene match: 6. This CDR3 is built from 14 residues. The CDR3 nucleotides are TGTGCCAGCAGCGTAAGGACAGGGCCCGCTGAGCAGTTCTTC. Amino acids: CASSVRTGPAEQFF.

The chain combines TRBV19 with TRBJ1-5; possible D gene TRBD1, 6 bases. Germline lookup yields CDR1 LNHDA and CDR2 SQIVND (reference sequence). Trimming removed 7 bases from V and 6 bases from J, with 19 bases in between. The CDR3 covers 15 residues. The CDR3, as DNA: TGTGCCAGTACCAAGGGCAGGGGAGGGAGTCAGCCCCAGCATTTT. Translated: CASTKGRGGSQPQHF.

The chain combines TRBV7-2 with TRBJ1-5, with TRBD1 matching 12 bases. CDR1 is SGHTA, CDR2 FQGNSA, per germline. The V segment lost 3 bases and the J segment 0 bases; nucleotides outside the gene matches: 6. This CDR3 is 18 amino acids long. The CDR3 nucleotides read TGTGCCAGCAGCTTTTTTGGGACAGGGGGCTATAGCAATCAGCCCCAGCATTTT. Amino acids: CASSFFGTGGYSNQPQHF.

This sequence joins TRBV18 and TRBJ1-2; 11 bases are a match to TRBD1. CDR1 KGHSH and CDR2 LQKENI come from the germline V gene. V lost 2 bases and J lost 4; bases outside the gene matches: 3. CDR3 length: 15 residues. CDR3 region: CASSPGTGGIYGYTF. In DNA form, the CDR3 reads TGTGCCAGCTCACCAGGGACAGGGGGTATCTATGGCTACACCTTC.

The chain has TRBV25-1 and TRBJ1-1; TRBD1 matches 10 bases. The V segment lost 6 bases and the J segment 7 bases; nucleotides outside the gene matches: 5. CDR1 MGHDK and CDR2 SYGVNS come from the germline V gene. The CDR3 sequence is 13 residues long. The CDR3 here is CASSGTGDLEAFF. The CDR3 nucleotides are TGTGCCAGCAGCGGGACAGGGGACCTTGAAGCTTTCTTT.

The genes are TRBV18 and TRBJ1-1; TRBD1 matches 7 bases. The CDR3 totals 15 residues. Germline assignment: CDR1 KGHSH and CDR2 LQKENI. Trimming at V came to 0 bases and at J to 6 bases, leaving 7 bases not matched to a gene. The CDR3 nucleotides are TGTGCCAGCTCACCACCTAGGGACAGTTTCCCTGAAGCTTTCTTT. Protein: CASSPPRDSFPEAFF.